This T cell receptor beta chain is drawn from a study of graft-versus-host responses after intestinal transplantation. Study-level background: Anti-thymocyte globulin was used for induction in all recipients, who then took tacrolimus and steroids for approximately 3 years.

Profiled with immunoSEQ multiplex PCR; TCRdb holds only in-frame clones, not every one. The sample lists about 7,400 clones; roughly 33% were seen once. CD4 and CD8 responders that proliferated in the reaction were FACS-sorted. Study outcomes and limitations: GvH clones surfaced in recipient marrow, some emerging earlier in ileum or blood. Within allografts, high graft-versus-host to host-versus-graft clonal ratios were seen among patients with graft-donor T cell macrochimerism.

With 0 bases clipped from V and 10 bases from J, the junction kept 7 bases outside the gene matches. CDR1 is PRHDT and CDR2 is FYEKMQ in the germline V gene (reference sequence). The CDR3 spans 15 residues. The V gene is TRBV13, the J gene TRBJ2-1, with 9 positions matching TRBD2. The receptor was isolated from a human patient who was an organ donor for intestinal transplantation. The sequencing here drew on alloreactive CD4+ T cells from a mixed lymphocyte reaction culture, taken before transplantation. Noted subset: CFSE-low proliferating T cells sorted from roughly 6-day pre-transplant mixed lymphocyte reaction (GvH or HvG direction). This CDR3 reads CASSLGTPGLAEQFF. The CDR3 DNA follows: TGTGCCAGCAGCTTAGGAACCCCGGGACTAGCCGAGCAGTTCTTC.